Sequencing of this TCR beta chain was carried out in a study of shared T cell receptors in the human thymus. Data came from immunoSEQ multiplex PCR; TCRdb stores just in-frame clones and leaves some out. The table has roughly 700,000 clones, around nine tenths seen once. These data are also associated with another study on human thymus T cells. That source reports: Thymic tissue was derived from resections collected during corrective heart surgery.

The sample taken for sequencing was thymocytes. This receptor was identified in a boy younger than two with a congenital heart defect.

CDR3 sequence (DNA): TGTGCCACCAGCAGAGATCGCGAGCGGAGGGACACCGGGGAGCTGTTTTTT. It codes for CATSRDRERRDTGELFF. The chain uses TRBV15 and TRBJ2-2; a weak D match, TRBD2 (6 bases). V was clipped by 0 bases and J by 3 bases, with 14 bases between them. The germline V gene has CDR1 LNHNV and CDR2 YYDKDF (reference sequence). CDR3 length: 17 amino acids. The full variable domain, with the rest looked up from reference TRBV15 and TRBJ2-2, is DAMVIQNPRYQVTQFGKPVTLSCSQTLNHNVMYWYQQKSSQAPKLLFHYYDKDFNNEADTPDNFQSRRPNTSFCFLDIRSPGLGDTAMYLCATSRDRERRDTGELFFGEGSRLTVL.